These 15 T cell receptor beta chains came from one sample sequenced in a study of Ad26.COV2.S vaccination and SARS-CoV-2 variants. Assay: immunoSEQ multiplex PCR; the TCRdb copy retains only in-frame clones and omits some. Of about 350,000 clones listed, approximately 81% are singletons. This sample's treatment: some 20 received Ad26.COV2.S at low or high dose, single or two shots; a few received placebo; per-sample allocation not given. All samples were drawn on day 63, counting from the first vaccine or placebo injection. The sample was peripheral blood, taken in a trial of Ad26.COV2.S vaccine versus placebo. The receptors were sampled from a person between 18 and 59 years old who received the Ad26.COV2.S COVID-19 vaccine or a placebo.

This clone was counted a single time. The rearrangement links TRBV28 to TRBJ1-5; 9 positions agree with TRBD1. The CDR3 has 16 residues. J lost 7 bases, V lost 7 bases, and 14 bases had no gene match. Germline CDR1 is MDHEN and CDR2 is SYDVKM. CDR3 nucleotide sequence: TGTGCCAGCAAAGGGGCGGGACAGGGAGCTAGGCAGCCCCAGCATTTT. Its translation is CASKGAGQGARQPQHF.

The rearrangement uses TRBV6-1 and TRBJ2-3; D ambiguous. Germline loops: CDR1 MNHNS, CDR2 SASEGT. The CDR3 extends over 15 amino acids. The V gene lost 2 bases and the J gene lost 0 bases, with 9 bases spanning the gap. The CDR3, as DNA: TGTGCCAGCAGTGAAAGTATCACTAGCACAGATACGCAGTATTTT. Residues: CASSESITSTDTQYF.

The CDR3 sequence: CASSQEWPTTGELFF. CDR3 nucleotides: TGTGCCAGCAGCCAAGAATGGCCTACCACCGGGGAGCTGTTTTTT. The chain joins TRBV4-2 to TRBJ2-2, with D hard to call. CDR3 length equals 15 residues. Looked up from germline, CDR1 is LGHNA and CDR2 is YNFKEQ. Trimming removed 0 bases at V and 4 bases at J, with 9 bases between.

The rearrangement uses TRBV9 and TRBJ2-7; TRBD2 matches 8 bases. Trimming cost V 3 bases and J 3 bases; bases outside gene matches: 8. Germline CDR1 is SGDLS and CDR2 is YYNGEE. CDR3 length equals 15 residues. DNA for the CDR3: TGTGCCAGCAGCGAGCTAGCGGGCGCCAACTACGAGCAGTACTTC. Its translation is CASSELAGANYEQYF.

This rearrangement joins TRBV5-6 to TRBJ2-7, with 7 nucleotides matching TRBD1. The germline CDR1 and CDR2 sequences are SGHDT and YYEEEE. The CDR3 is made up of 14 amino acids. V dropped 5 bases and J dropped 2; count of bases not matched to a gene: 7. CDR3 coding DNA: TGTGCCAGCAGGGACACAGGGGACGCCTACGAGCAGTACTTC. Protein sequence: CASRDTGDAYEQYF.

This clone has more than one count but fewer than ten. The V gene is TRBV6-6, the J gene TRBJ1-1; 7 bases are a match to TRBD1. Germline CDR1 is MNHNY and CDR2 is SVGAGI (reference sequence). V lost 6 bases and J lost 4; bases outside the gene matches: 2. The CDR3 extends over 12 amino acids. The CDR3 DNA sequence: TGTGCCAGCAGGCCAGGGGGCACTGAAGCTTTCTTT. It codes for CASRPGGTEAFF.

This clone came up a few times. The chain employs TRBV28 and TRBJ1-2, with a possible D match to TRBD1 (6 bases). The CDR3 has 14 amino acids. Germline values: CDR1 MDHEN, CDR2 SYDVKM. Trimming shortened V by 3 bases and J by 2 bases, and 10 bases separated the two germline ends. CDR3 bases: TGTGCCAGCAGTTTCGGACAGAGAAACTATGGCTACACCTTC. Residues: CASSFGQRNYGYTF.

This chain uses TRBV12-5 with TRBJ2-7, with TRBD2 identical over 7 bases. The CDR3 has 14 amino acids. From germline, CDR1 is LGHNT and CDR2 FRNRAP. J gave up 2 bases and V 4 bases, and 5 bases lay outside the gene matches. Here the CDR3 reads CASGSGLFTYEQYF. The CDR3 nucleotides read TGTGCTAGTGGTTCGGGACTATTTACCTACGAGCAGTACTTC.

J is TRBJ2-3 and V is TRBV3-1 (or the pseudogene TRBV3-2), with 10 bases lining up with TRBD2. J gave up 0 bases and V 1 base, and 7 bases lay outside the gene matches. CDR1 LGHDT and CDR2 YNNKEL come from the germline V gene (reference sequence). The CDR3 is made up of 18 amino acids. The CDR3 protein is CASSQVEAGLASTDTQYF. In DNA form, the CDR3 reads TGTGCCAGCAGCCAAGTCGAAGCGGGACTAGCGAGCACAGATACGCAGTATTTT.

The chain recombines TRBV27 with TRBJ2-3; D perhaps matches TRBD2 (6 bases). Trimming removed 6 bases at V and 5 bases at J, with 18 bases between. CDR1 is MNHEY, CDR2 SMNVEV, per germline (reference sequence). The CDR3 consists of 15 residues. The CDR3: CASSLGGGGGDTQYF. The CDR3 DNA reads TGTGCCAGCAGCCTGGGCGGTGGGGGAGGAGATACGCAGTATTTT.

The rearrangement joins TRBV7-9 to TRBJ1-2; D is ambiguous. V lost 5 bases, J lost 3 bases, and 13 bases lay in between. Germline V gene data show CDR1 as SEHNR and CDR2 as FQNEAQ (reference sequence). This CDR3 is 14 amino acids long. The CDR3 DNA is TGTGCCAGCAGCCGCTCTGGAGGGTACTATGGCTACACCTTC. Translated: CASSRSGGYYGYTF.

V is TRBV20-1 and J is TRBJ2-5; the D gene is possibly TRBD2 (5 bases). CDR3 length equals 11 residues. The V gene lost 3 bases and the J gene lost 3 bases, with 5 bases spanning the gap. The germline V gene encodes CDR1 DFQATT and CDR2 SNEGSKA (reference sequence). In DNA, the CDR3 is TGCAGTGCTAGCGGGGAAGAGACCCAGTACTTC. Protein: CSASGEETQYF.

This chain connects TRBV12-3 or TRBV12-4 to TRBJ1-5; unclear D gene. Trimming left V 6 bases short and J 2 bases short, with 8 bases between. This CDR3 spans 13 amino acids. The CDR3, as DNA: TGTGCCAGCAGGCCCACCGGCAATCAGCCCCAGCATTTT. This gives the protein CASRPTGNQPQHF.

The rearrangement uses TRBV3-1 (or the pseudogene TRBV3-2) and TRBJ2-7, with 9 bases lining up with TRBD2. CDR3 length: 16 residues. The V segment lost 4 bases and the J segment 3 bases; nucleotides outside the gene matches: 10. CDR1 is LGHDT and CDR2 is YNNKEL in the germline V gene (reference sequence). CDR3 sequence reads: CASSPAGVRGGYEQYF. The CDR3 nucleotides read TGTGCCAGCAGCCCCGCCGGGGTGCGGGGGGGCTACGAGCAGTACTTC.

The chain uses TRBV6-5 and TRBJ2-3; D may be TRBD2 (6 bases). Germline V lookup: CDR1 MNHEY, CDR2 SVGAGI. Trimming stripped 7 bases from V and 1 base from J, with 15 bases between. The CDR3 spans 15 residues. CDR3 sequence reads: CASTYQGLGTDTQYF. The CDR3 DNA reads TGTGCCAGCACCTATCAGGGACTGGGCACAGATACGCAGTATTTT.